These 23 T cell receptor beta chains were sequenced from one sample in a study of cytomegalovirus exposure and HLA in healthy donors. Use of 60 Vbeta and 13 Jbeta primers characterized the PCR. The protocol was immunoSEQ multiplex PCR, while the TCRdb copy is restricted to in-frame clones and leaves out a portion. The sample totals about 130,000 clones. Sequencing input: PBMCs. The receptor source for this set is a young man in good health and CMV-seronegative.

Here the CDR3 reads CSVEGTGKSPYEQYF. The CDR3 DNA reads as TGCAGCGTTGAAGGGACAGGGAAATCCCCCTACGAGCAGTACTTC. The chain joins TRBV29-1 to TRBJ2-7; 8 bases line up with TRBD1. The CDR3 runs to 15 residues. V dropped 1 base and J dropped 2; count of bases not matched to a gene: 7. The V gene's germline CDR1 is SQVTM and CDR2 ANQGSEA.

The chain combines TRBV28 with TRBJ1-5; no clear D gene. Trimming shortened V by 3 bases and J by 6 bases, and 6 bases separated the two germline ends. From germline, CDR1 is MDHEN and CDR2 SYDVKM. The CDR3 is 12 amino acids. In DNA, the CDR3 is TGTGCCAGCAGTTTGGAGGGTCAGCCCCAGCATTTT. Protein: CASSLEGQPQHF.

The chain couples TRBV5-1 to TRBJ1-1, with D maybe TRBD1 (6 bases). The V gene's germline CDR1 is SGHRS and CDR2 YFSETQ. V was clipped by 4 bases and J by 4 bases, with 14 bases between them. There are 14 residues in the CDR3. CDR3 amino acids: CASSASQGPTEAFF. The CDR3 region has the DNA TGCGCCAGCAGCGCTTCACAGGGACCCACTGAAGCTTTCTTT.

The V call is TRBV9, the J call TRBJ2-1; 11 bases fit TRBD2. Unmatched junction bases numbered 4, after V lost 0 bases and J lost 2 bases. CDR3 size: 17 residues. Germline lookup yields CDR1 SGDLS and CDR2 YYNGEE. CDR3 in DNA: TGTGCCAGCAGCGTAGGCGCGACTAGCGGGACCTACAATGAGCAGTTCTTC. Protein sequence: CASSVGATSGTYNEQFF.

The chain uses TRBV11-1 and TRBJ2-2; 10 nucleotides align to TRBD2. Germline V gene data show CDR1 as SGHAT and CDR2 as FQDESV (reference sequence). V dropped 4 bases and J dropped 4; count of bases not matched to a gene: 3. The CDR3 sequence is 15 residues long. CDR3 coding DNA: TGTGCCAGCAGCTCTAGCGGGAGTGGCACCGGGGAGCTGTTTTTT. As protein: CASSSSGSGTGELFF.

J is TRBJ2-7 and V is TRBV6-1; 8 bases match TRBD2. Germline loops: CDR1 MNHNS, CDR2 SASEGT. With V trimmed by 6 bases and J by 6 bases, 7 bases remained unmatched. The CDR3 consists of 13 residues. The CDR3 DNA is TGTGCCAGCAGGATAGCGGGAAGTTCCGAGCAGTACTTC. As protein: CASRIAGSSEQYF.

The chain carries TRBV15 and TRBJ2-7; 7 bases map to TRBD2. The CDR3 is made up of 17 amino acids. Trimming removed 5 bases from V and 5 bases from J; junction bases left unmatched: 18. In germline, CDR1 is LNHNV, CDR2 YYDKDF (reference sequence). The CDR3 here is CATSGGFRLAFFDEQYF. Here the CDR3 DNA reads TGTGCCACCAGCGGGGGTTTTCGACTAGCTTTCTTCGACGAGCAGTACTTC.

CDR3 bases: TGTGCCAGCAGCCTGGGACTAGCGGGGACCTACGAGCAGTACTTC. Amino acid sequence: CASSLGLAGTYEQYF. This chain joins TRBV28 and TRBJ2-7; TRBD2 aligns across 13 bases. CDR3 size: 15 residues. Looked up from germline, CDR1 is MDHEN and CDR2 is SYDVKM. V was clipped by 6 bases and J by 2 bases; unmatched bases: 4.

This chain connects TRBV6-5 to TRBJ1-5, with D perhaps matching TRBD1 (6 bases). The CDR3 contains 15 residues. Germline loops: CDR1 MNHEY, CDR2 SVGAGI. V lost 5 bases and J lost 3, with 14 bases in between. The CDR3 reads CASSPQHRVNQPQHF. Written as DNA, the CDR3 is TGTGCCAGCAGTCCCCAACACAGGGTCAATCAGCCCCAGCATTTT.

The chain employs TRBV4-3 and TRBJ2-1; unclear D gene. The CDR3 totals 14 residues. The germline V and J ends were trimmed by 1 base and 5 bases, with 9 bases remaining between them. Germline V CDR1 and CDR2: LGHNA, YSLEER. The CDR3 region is CASSQVRLDNEQFF. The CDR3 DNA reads TGCGCCAGCAGCCAAGTGCGCCTAGACAATGAGCAGTTCTTC.

CDR3 loop: CASSLFQGLNTEAFF. CDR3 in DNA: TGTGCCAGCAGCCTCTTCCAGGGGTTGAACACTGAAGCTTTCTTT. This chain links TRBV7-2 with TRBJ1-1, with D possibly TRBD1 on 6 matching bases. The V gene lost 5 bases and the J gene lost 0 bases, with 13 bases spanning the gap. Germline CDR1 and CDR2: SGHTA and FQGNSA. This CDR3 spans 15 amino acids.

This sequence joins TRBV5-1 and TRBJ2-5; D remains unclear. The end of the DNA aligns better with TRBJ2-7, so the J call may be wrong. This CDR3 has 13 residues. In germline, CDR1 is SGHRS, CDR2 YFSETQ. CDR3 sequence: CASSLDSPYEQYF. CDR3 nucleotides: TGCGCCAGCAGCTTGGACAGCCCGTACGAGCAGTACTTC.

CDR3 residues: CASSFRGRTDTQYF. Here the CDR3 DNA reads TGTGCCAGCAGCTTTCGCGGGCGCACAGATACGCAGTATTTT. The chain carries TRBV11-2 and TRBJ2-3, with D possibly being TRBD2 (5 bases). Germline V gene lookup returns CDR1 SGHAT and CDR2 FQNNGV. V was pared by 3 bases and J by 1 base, with 8 bases between. CDR3 length: 14 amino acids.

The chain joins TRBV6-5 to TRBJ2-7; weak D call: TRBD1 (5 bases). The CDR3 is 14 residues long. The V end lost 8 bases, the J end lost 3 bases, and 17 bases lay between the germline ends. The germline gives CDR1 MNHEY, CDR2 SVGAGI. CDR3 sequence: CASRIRAGNYEQYF. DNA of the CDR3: TGTGCCAGCCGGATAAGGGCAGGGAACTACGAGCAGTACTTC.

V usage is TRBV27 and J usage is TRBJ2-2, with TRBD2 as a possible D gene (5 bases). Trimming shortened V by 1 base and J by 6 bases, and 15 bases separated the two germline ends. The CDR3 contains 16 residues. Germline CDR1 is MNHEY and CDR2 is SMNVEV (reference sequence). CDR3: CASSLFRGMNSGELFF. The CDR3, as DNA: TGTGCCAGCAGTTTATTCCGGGGAATGAATTCCGGGGAGCTGTTTTTT.

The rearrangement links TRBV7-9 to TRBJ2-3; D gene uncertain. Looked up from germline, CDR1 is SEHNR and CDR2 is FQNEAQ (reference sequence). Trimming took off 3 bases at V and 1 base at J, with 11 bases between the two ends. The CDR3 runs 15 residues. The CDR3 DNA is TGTGCCAGCAGCTTCCCGAGACTTGGCACAGATACGCAGTATTTT. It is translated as CASSFPRLGTDTQYF.

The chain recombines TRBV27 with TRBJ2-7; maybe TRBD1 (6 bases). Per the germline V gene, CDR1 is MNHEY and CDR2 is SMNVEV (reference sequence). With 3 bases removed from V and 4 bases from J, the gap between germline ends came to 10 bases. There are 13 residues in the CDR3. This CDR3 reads CASSLGTQYEQYF. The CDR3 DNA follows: TGTGCCAGCAGTTTGGGGACACAATACGAGCAGTACTTC.

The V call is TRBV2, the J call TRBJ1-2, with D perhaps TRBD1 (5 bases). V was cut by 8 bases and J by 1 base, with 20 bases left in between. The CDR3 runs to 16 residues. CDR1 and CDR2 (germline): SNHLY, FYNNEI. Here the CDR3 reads CASAPFDSNFNYGYTF. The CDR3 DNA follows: TGTGCCAGCGCCCCGTTCGACAGCAACTTTAACTATGGCTACACCTTC. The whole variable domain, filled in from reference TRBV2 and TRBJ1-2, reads EPEVTQTPSHQVTQMGQEVILRCVPISNHLYFYWYRQILGQKVEFLVSFYNNEISEKSEIFDDQFSVERPDGSNFTLKIRSTKLEDSAMYFCASAPFDSNFNYGYTFGSGTRLTVV.

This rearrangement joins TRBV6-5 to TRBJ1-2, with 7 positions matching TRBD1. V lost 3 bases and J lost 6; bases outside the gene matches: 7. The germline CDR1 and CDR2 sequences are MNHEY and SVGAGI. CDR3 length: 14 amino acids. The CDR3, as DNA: TGTGCCAGCAGTTATGGCGGGGACAGCAATGGCTACACCTTC. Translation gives CASSYGGDSNGYTF.

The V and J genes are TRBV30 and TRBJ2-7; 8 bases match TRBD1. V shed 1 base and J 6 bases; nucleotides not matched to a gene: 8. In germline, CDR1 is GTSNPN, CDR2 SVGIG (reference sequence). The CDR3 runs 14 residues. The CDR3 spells CAWSARTGRSEQYF. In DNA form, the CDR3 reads TGTGCCTGGAGTGCCCGGACAGGGCGAAGCGAGCAGTACTTC.

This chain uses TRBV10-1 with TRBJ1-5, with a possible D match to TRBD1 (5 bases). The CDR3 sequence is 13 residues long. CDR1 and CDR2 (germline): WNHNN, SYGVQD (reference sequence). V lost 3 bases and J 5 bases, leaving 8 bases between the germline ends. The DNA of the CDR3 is TGCGCCAGCAGTGATGAAGGGGATCAGCCCCAGCATTTT. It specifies CASSDEGDQPQHF.

CDR3 nucleotides: TGCAGCGTTGAAGTGGTGACAGGGGGCGGCTACGAGCAGTACTTC. Translation gives CSVEVVTGGGYEQYF. This rearrangement joins TRBV29-1 to TRBJ2-7; TRBD1 matches at 10 bases. The V gene end was trimmed by 1 base and the J gene end by 3 bases; junction bases not matched to a gene: 6. Per germline, CDR1 SQVTM and CDR2 ANQGSEA. The CDR3 is 15 residues long.

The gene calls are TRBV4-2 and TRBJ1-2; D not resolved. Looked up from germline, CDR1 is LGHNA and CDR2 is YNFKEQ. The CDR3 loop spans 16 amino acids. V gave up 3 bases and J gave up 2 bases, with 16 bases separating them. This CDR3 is CASSQTLAQANYGYTF. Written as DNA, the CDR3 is TGTGCCAGCAGCCAGACCCTCGCTCAGGCCAACTATGGCTACACCTTC.